This TCR beta chain was captured by sequencing in a study of metastatic and nonmetastatic thyroid tumors. This clone was counted only a few times. TCRdb re-called the PCR reads via MiXCR. The data show some 45,000 clones, about 12% seen once. CDR1 and CDR2 from the germline V gene are SNHLY and FYNNEI. Trimming stripped 5 bases from V and 1 base from J, with 11 bases between. The CDR3 totals 14 residues. Thyroid surgery was performed in patients who had received no treatment beforehand. The chain carries TRBV2 and TRBJ1-2, with D possibly TRBD1 on 5 matching bases. Sequenced material: blood. This TCR was recovered from a male donor with papillary thyroid cancer or a benign thyroid nodule (not recorded which). Some clones in this sample may be carry-over from other donors' samples. This CDR3 reads CASSPRGYNYGYTF. The CDR3 region has the DNA TGTGCCAGCAGTCCTAGGGGCTATAACTATGGCTACACCTTC.